The present T cell receptor (beta chain) was sequenced within a study of cytomegalovirus exposure and HLA in healthy donors. Overall study: A prior study identified 90 million to 120 million unique TCR beta sequences from 180 million or so T cells.

With V trimmed by 5 bases and J by 3 bases, 7 bases remained unmatched. From germline, CDR1 is LNHDA and CDR2 SQIVND (reference sequence). This CDR3 is built from 15 residues. In regard to this clone: What it recognizes is unknown.

Whole-study findings and limits: The classifier was said to identify cytomegalovirus status with high specificity and sensitivity. For most TCR beta V segments, an earlier analysis put the productive rate at about 87% or about 30% of the time.

The PCR employed 60 Vbeta primers together with 13 Jbeta primers. Using immunoSEQ multiplex PCR, the repertoire was profiled, and TCRdb retains in-frame clones only, with some absent. The table records about 100,000 clones, approximately 72% of them present only once. Sequenced: PBMCs. The clonotype was recovered from a middle-aged man in good health and CMV-seropositive. The chain employs TRBV19 and TRBJ1-5; 7 bases line up with TRBD1. The CDR3 protein is CASSLDRAPNQPQHF. As DNA, the CDR3 is TGTGCCAGTAGTCTCGACAGGGCCCCCAATCAGCCCCAGCATTTT.